The clone carrying this T cell receptor (beta chain) has ten or more counts. The antigen is not known. Via MiXCR, TCRdb re-called the 5' RACE reads, giving one row per CDR3 protein. The top ten clones hold roughly 1.6% of a sample with about 890,000 distinct CDR3 sequences, approximately 13% of them seen once. CDR1 is DFQATT and CDR2 is SNEGSKA in the germline V gene (reference sequence). This CDR3 contains 15 residues. Trimming cost V 2 bases and J 3 bases; bases outside gene matches: 5. This entry comes from a study of identical twins. Study-level findings and limits: Zero-insertion findings could be partly confounded by invariant cells (MAIT and iNKT cells).

The same sample was also used in a study of yellow fever vaccine responses in identical twins. That study adds: Twins reportedly had a vaccine T cell response that seemed partly convergent, partly personalized.

The sequence derives from a woman between 18 and 29 years old in good health. Sequencing was carried out using PBMCs. V gene TRBV20-1 combines with J gene TRBJ2-1, with 9 bases fitting TRBD1. The DNA for the CDR3 is TGCAGTGCTAGACACCGGGACAGGGACTACAATGAGCAGTTCTTC. It codes for CSARHRDRDYNEQFF.